The clone carrying this T cell receptor (beta chain) was recorded only once. Its antigen is undetermined. These data come from a study of cytomegalovirus exposure and HLA in healthy donors. CDR1 and CDR2 from the germline V gene are SGDLS and YYNGEE. This CDR3 contains 14 residues. Trimming stripped 0 bases from V and 4 bases from J, with 8 bases between. Some clones are missing from TCRdb's copy, which holds only in-frame ones; the method was immunoSEQ multiplex PCR. The repertoire holds around 250,000 clones, with nearly 90% as singletons. Study-wide points: Most TCR sequences were seen very rarely across donors, but some public TCRs occurred in many.

Source material: PBMCs. This clonotype was obtained from a woman aged 18-29 years in good health and CMV-seronegative. This rearrangement joins TRBV9 to TRBJ1-3; weak D call: TRBD1 (5 bases). The CDR3 nucleotides are TGTGCCAGCAGCGTAGGAACAGGCGGAAACACCATATATTTT. The encoded protein is CASSVGTGGNTIYF.